This T cell receptor (beta chain) stems from a study of T cell responses to AZD1222 COVID-19 vaccine. Study conclusions and caveats: The repertoires were collected only after the peak T cell response. Spike-specific TCR breadth rose after two AZD1222 doses, and depth rose as well. Most donors were white British, females outnumbered males, and clonal diversity was possibly underestimated. Vaccine-associated CD4 TCRs ranged over spike, dominating at 160-218 and 743-854.

In the case of this clone: What it recognizes is unknown.

Measured with immunoSEQ multiplex PCR; TCRdb has only the in-frame clones, and not every one. The sample comprises fewer than 150,000 clones, approximately 90% of which are singletons, and around 3.7% rests with the top ten. V gave up 7 bases and J gave up 6 bases, with 25 bases separating them. This CDR3 comprises 17 residues. Germline V gene data show CDR1 as PRHDT and CDR2 as FYEKMQ (reference sequence). The specimen was peripheral blood, collected on day 0 of AZD1222 vaccination. The genes are TRBV13 and TRBJ2-1, with a tentative D call TRBD1 (6 bases). The receptor was derived from an adult in good health. This CDR3 reads CASTTVGGGYYPNEQFF. CDR3 sequence (DNA): TGTGCCAGCACAACTGTAGGGGGTGGGTACTACCCCAATGAGCAGTTCTTC. Based on the CDR3 plus reference TRBV13 and TRBJ2-1, the full variable domain is AAGVIQSPRHLIKEKRETATLKCYPIPRHDTVYWYQQGPGQDPQFLISFYEKMQSDKGSIPDRFSAQQFSDYHSELNMSSLELGDSALYFCASTTVGGGYYPNEQFFGPGTRLTVL.